This T cell receptor (beta chain) originates from a study of CD8 T cells in Susac syndrome. TCR beta sequencing was performed on blood CD8+ and CD4+ T cells. The CD8+ and CD4+ T cells were isolated magnetically using a negative isolation approach, whereas the TEMRA cells were enriched by FACS. About this clonotype itself: Antigen unknown.

Study-wide points: Clonal expansion was missing from Susac syndrome CD4+ T cell repertoires.

CDR3 size: 15 residues. Unmatched junction bases numbered 5, after V lost 3 bases and J lost 4 bases. The germline gives CDR1 SGDLS, CDR2 YYNGEE. The authors reverse transcribed roughly 0.5 to 1 ug RNA with random hexamers. TCR beta CDR3 was amplified by immunoSEQ multiplex PCR. This amplification extended across 54 Vbeta and 13 Jbeta segments. Using its own MiXCR run on the immunoSEQ multiplex PCR reads, TCRdb lists one record per CDR3 protein. The table lists some 180,000 distinct CDR3 sequences, around 94% of them singletons, with 0.099% in the top ten. The V and J genes are TRBV9 and TRBJ1-5, with 9 positions matching TRBD1. Material for sequencing was CD4+ T cells from PBMCs. The source is a human donor with Susac syndrome. CDR3 protein: CASSDGQGTNQPQHF. The CDR3 DNA reads as TGTGCCAGCAGCGACGGACAGGGGACTAATCAGCCCCAGCATTTT. Using reference TRBV9 and TRBJ1-5 for the parts outside the CDR3, the full variable domain is DSGVTQTPKHLITATGQRVTLRCSPRSGDLSVYWYQQSLDQGLQFLIQYYNGEERAKGNILERFSAQQFPDLHSELNLSSLELGDSALYFCASSDGQGTNQPQHFGDGTRLSIL.